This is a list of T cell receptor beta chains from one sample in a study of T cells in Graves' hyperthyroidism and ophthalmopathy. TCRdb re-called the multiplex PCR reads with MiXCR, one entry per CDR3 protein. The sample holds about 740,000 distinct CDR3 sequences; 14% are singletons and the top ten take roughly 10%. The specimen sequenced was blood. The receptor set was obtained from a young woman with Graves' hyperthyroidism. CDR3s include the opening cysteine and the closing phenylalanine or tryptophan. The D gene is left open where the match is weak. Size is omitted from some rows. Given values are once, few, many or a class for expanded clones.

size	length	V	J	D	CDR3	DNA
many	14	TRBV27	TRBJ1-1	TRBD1	CASSWTGMNTEAFF	TGTGCCAGCAGTTGGACAGGGATGAACACTGAAGCTTTCTTT
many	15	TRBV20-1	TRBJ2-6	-	CSAREDSSGANVLTF	TGCAGTGCTAGAGAGGACAGCTCTGGGGCCAACGTCCTGACTTTC
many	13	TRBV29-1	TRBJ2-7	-	CSVSPRTVYEQYF	TGCAGCGTGAGTCCCAGGACTGTCTACGAGCAGTACTTC
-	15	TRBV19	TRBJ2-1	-	CASSILAVGANEQFF	TGTGCCAGTAGTATACTTGCCGTTGGGGCCAATGAGCAGTTCTTC
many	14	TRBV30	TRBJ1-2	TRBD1	CAWSSGTANYGYTF	TGTGCCTGGAGTAGTGGGACAGCTAACTATGGCTACACCTTC
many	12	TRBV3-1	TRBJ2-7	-	CASSQVVDEQYF	TGTGCCAGCAGCCAAGTAGTTGACGAGCAGTACTTC
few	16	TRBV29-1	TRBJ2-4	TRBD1	CSVERGTDVAKNIQYF	TGCAGCGTTGAAAGGGGGACAGACGTAGCCAAAAACATTCAGTACTTC
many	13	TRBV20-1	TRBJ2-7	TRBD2	CSATRTSRYEQYF	TGCAGTGCTACTCGGACTAGCCGCTACGAGCAGTACTTC
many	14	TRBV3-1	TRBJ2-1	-	CASSRTTAYNEQFF	TGTGCCAGCAGCCGGACTACCGCCTACAATGAGCAGTTCTTC
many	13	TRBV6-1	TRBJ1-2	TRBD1	CASGGTENYGYTF	TGTGCCAGCGGGGGGACAGAGAACTATGGCTACACCTTC
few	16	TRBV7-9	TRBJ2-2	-	CASSPKVSHYTGELFF	TGTGCCAGCAGCCCCAAAGTATCTCACTATACCGGGGAGCTGTTTTTT
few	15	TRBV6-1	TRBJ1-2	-	CASSNPLLGNYGYTF	TGTGCCAGCAGCAACCCCCTGTTGGGGAACTATGGCTACACCTTC
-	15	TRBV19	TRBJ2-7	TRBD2	CASSFTLAGGYEQYF	TGTGCCAGTAGCTTCACACTAGCGGGAGGTTACGAGCAGTACTTC
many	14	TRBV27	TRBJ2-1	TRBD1	CASSLQGRLHEQFF	TGTGCCAGCAGCCTACAGGGGCGCCTTCATGAGCAGTTCTTC
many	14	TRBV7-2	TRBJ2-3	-	CASSRGISTDTQYF	TGTGCCAGCAGCCGAGGGATTAGCACAGATACGCAGTATTTT
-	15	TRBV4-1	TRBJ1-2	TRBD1	CASSPEAGGNYGYTF	TGCGCCAGCAGCCCAGAGGCAGGGGGGAACTATGGCTACACCTTC
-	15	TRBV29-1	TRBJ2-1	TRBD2	CSVEGRTSGSGEQFF	TGCAGCGTTGAAGGGCGGACAAGCGGTAGCGGGGAGCAGTTCTTC
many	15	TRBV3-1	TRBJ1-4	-	CASSHSPGVGGKLFF	TGTGCCAGCAGCCATTCGCCTGGGGTAGGAGGAAAACTGTTTTTT
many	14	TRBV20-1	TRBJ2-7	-	CSARDQTGVIEQYF	TGCAGTGCTAGAGATCAAACGGGAGTTATCGAGCAGTACTTC
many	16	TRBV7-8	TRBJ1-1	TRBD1	CASSLRTGGVTIEAFF	TGTGCCAGCAGCTTGAGGACAGGGGGTGTAACTATTGAAGCTTTCTTT
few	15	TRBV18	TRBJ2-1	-	CASSPAASSYNEQFF	TGTGCCAGCTCACCAGCAGCTTCCTCCTACAATGAGCAGTTCTTC
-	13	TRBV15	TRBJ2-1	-	CATRAVSYNEQFF	TGTGCCACCAGAGCGGTCTCCTACAATGAGCAGTTCTTC
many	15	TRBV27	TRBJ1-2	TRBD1	CASSRFRQGADGYTF	TGTGCCAGCAGCCGATTTCGGCAGGGGGCAGATGGCTACACCTTC
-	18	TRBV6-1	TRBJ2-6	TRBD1	CASSLSGTGYSGANVLTF	TGTGCCAGCAGTCTTTCCGGGACAGGCTACTCTGGGGCCAACGTCCTGACTTTC
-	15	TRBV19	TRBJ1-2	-	CASTEGRMANYGYTF	TGTGCCAGTACCGAGGGACGGATGGCTAACTATGGCTACACCTTC
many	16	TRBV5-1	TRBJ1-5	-	CASSVGTGTNNQPQHF	TGCGCCAGCAGCGTGGGGACGGGAACGAACAATCAGCCCCAGCATTTT
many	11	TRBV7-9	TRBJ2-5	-	CASRTAETQYF	TGTGCCAGCAGGACAGCCGAGACCCAGTACTTC
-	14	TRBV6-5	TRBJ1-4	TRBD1	CAGSYRGLREKLFF	TGTGCCGGCAGCTACAGGGGGCTGCGGGAAAAACTGTTTTTT
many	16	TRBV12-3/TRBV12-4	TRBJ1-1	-	CASSLAGTLLGTEAFF	TGTGCCAGCAGTCTTGCCGGGACACTATTAGGCACTGAAGCTTTCTTT
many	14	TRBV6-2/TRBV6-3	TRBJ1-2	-	CASSYLGTSYGYTF	TGTGCCAGCAGTTACCTCGGGACAAGCTATGGCTACACCTTC
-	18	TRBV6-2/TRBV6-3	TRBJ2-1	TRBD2	CASSYSRQRTSGRAEQFF	TGTGCCAGCAGTTACTCGAGGCAGAGGACTAGCGGGAGGGCCGAGCAGTTCTTC
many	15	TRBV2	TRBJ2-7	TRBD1	CASNTGTGPTYEQYF	TGTGCCAGCAATACCGGGACAGGGCCTACCTACGAGCAGTACTTC
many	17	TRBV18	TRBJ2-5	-	CASSPPTETPSRGTQYF	TGTGCCAGCTCACCACCGACGGAGACGCCCTCCAGAGGGACCCAGTACTTC
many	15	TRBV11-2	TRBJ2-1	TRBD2	CASSSASGQYNEQFF	TGTGCCAGCAGCTCAGCTAGCGGGCAGTACAATGAGCAGTTCTTC
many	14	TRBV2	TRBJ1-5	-	CASKGGEGNQPQHF	TGTGCCAGCAAGGGGGGAGAGGGCAATCAGCCCCAGCATTTT
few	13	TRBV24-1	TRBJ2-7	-	CATSGSLGYEQYF	TGTGCCACTTCAGGGTCCCTGGGATACGAGCAGTACTTC
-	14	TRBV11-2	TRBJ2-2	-	CASSLVPWTGELFF	TGTGCCAGCAGCTTAGTTCCCTGGACCGGGGAGCTGTTTTTT
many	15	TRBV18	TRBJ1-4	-	CASSPPTADNEKLFF	TGTGCCAGCTCACCACCGACGGCCGATAATGAAAAACTGTTTTTT
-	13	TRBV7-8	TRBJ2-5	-	CASSPLSTATQYF	TGCGCCAGCAGCCCACTCTCCACAGCGACCCAGTACTTC
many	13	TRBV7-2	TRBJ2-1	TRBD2	CASSLSGGNEQFF	TGTGCCAGCAGCTTATCGGGAGGCAATGAGCAGTTCTTC
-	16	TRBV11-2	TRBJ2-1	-	CASSSVGDGAYNEQFF	TGTGCCAGCAGCTCAGTCGGGGATGGGGCCTACAATGAGCAGTTCTTC
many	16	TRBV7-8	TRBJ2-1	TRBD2	CASSSTTGTSGSMTFF	TGTGCCAGCAGCTCGACTACCGGGACTAGCGGGAGTATGACGTTCTTC
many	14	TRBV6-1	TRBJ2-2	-	CATNLGPNTGELFF	TGTGCCACCAATCTAGGACCTAACACCGGGGAGCTGTTTTTT
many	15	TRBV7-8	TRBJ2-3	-	CASSLERRGTDTQYF	TGTGCCAGCAGCTTAGAGCGGCGGGGCACAGATACGCAGTATTTT
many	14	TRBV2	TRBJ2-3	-	CASSEGGPRDTQYF	TGTGCCAGCAGTGAAGGGGGGCCGAGGGATACGCAGTATTTT
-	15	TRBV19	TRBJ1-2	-	CASSPTPGIRDGYTF	TGTGCCAGTAGTCCCACCCCGGGGATCAGGGATGGCTACACCTTC
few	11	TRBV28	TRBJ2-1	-	CASIKFKEQFF	TGTGCCAGCATAAAGTTTAAAGAGCAGTTCTTC
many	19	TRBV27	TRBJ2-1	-	CASSLLGAITGRLYNEQFF	TGTGCCAGCAGTTTACTGGGGGCGATAACCGGGAGGCTCTACAATGAGCAGTTCTTC
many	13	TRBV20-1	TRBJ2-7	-	CSAPQGLAPEQYF	TGCAGTGCTCCCCAAGGGCTAGCACCCGAGCAGTACTTC
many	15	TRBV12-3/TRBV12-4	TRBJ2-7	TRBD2	CASSPFTGLGDEQYF	TGTGCCAGCAGCCCCTTCACGGGACTAGGCGACGAGCAGTACTTC
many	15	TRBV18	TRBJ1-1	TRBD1	CASSPGTGGQTEAFF	TGTGCCAGCTCACCCGGTACAGGGGGCCAGACTGAAGCTTTCTTT
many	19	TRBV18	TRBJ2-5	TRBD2	CASSPRTLLAGGSEETQYF	TGTGCCAGCTCACCACGGACGTTGCTAGCGGGAGGGTCGGAGGAGACCCAGTACTTC
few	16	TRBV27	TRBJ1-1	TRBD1	CASSDRVSLRNTEAFF	TGTGCCAGCTCAGACAGGGTTTCACTGAGGAACACTGAAGCTTTCTTT
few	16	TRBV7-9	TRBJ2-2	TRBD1	CASTATGGQGTGELFF	TGTGCCAGCACCGCGACGGGGGGACAGGGCACCGGGGAGCTGTTTTTT